The 9 T cell receptor beta chains below all came from one sample that was sequenced in a study of shared clonotypes between healthy human individuals. It was CD45RO-negative cells, positively selected for CCR7, that made up naive CD8 cells, with terminally differentiated effector memory CD45RA+ cells excluded. Using immunoSEQ multiplex PCR, the repertoire was profiled, and TCRdb retains in-frame clones only, with some absent. The sample carries about 650,000 clones, around 95% recorded once. Sequenced: naive CD8+ T cells sorted from blood. These receptors originate from a woman aged 25 to 45 in good health.

J is TRBJ1-3 and V is TRBV7-8; 9 positions agree with TRBD1. V dropped 5 bases and J dropped 4; count of bases not matched to a gene: 6. This CDR3 spans 15 amino acids. Germline V gene data show CDR1 as SGHVS and CDR2 as FQNEAQ. CDR3 nucleotides: TGTGCCAGCAGCCCATGGACAGGGGCGGGAAACACCATATATTTT. Translation: CASSPWTGAGNTIYF.

This clone was seen once. J is TRBJ2-1 and V is TRBV6-6; D may be TRBD2 (6 bases). Germline-derived CDR1 and CDR2 are MNHNY and SVGAGI (reference sequence). This CDR3 is 15 amino acids long. V gave up 5 bases and J gave up 0 bases, with 11 bases separating them. CDR3 sequence: CASSQRVSSYNEQFF. DNA of the CDR3: TGTGCCAGCAGTCAGCGGGTTAGCTCCTACAATGAGCAGTTCTTC.

On this clone itself: The sample carries other DNA sequences with the same CDR3. The chain combines TRBV27 with TRBJ2-1, with a possible D match to TRBD1 (6 bases). Deletions cut 3 bases from V and 9 bases from J, with 9 bases between. The CDR3 contains 12 residues. Germline CDR1 and CDR2: MNHEY and SMNVEV (reference sequence). The CDR3 loop is CASSFPRGEQFF. Here the CDR3 DNA reads TGTGCCAGCAGTTTTCCCAGGGGTGAGCAGTTCTTC.

This clone was seen just once. The chain couples TRBV4-1 to TRBJ2-7; a possible D gene is TRBD2 (6 bases). The CDR3 runs to 16 residues. Germline values: CDR1 MGHRA, CDR2 YSYEKL. V gave up 5 bases and J gave up 3 bases, with 20 bases separating them. CDR3 bases: TGCGCCAGCAGCAATTCCCAGGGAGGTCCTCTCTACGAGCAGTACTTC. Translated: CASSNSQGGPLYEQYF.

This chain uses TRBV27 with TRBJ1-1; D remains unclear. CDR1 is MNHEY and CDR2 is SMNVEV in the germline V gene (reference sequence). CDR3 length equals 13 residues. V lost 6 bases and J lost 8, with 16 bases in between. CDR3 coding DNA: TGTGCCAGCAGCCCGAATAAGCAACCAGAAGCTTTCTTT. Translating gives CASSPNKQPEAFF.

Only one count was recorded for this clone. The chain employs TRBV28 and TRBJ2-1, with 7 bases identical to TRBD2. Germline trimming cut 6 bases from V and 0 bases from J; bases unmatched to any gene: 8. The CDR3 consists of 16 residues. CDR1 is MDHEN and CDR2 is SYDVKM in the germline V gene. The chain's CDR3 is CASSPKLASSYNEQFF. Written as DNA, the CDR3 is TGTGCCAGCAGCCCAAAACTAGCGAGCTCCTACAATGAGCAGTTCTTC. Combining the CDR3 with reference TRBV28 and TRBJ2-1 gives the whole variable domain DVKVTQSSRYLVKRTGEKVFLECVQDMDHENMFWYRQDPGLGLRLIYFSYDVKMKEKGDIPEGYSVSREKKERFSLILESASTNQTSMYLCASSPKLASSYNEQFFGPGTRLTVL.

Only one count was recorded for this clone. The chain couples TRBV7-8 to TRBJ2-7; tentative D call: TRBD2 (6 bases). Per the germline V gene, CDR1 is SGHVS and CDR2 is FQNEAQ. V was clipped by 3 bases and J by 4 bases, with 13 bases between them. CDR3 length: 14 residues. The CDR3 reads CASSFRRGFYEQYF. CDR3 in DNA: TGTGCCAGCAGCTTCCGCCGGGGGTTTTACGAGCAGTACTTC.

This chain links TRBV19 with TRBJ2-7, with 8 bases identical to TRBD2. The V gene's germline CDR1 is LNHDA and CDR2 SQIVND (reference sequence). V was clipped by 5 bases and J by 2 bases; unmatched bases: 5. The CDR3 has 14 amino acids. CDR3 protein: CASSFSAGAYEQYF. The CDR3 nucleotides are TGTGCCAGTAGTTTCTCAGCGGGAGCCTACGAGCAGTACTTC.

The chain uses TRBV7-2 and TRBJ2-7, with no clear D. Germline CDR1 is SGHTA and CDR2 is FQGNSA. Trimming pared 5 bases from V and 3 bases from J, leaving 11 bases between. The CDR3 is 13 amino acids. The CDR3 loop reads CASSVIGGYEQYF. Here the CDR3 DNA reads TGTGCCAGCAGCGTGATAGGCGGCTACGAGCAGTACTTC.